A single sample gave rise to the 13 T cell receptor beta chains below, sequenced in a study of OX40 agonist ivuxolimab in advanced cancers. Only in-frame clones appear in the TCRdb table, and some are missing; sequencing was by immunoSEQ multiplex PCR. Found here are tens of thousands of clones, about 81% of them singletons; the top ten hold over 25%. The source was CD4+ or CD8+ T cells sorted from blood, collected in a trial of the OX40 agonist ivuxolimab. The receptors were sampled from an adult with an advanced solid tumor such as melanoma, head and neck, liver or kidney cancer.

The count of this clone is one. V usage is TRBV29-1 and J usage is TRBJ1-1; no firm D call. From germline, CDR1 is SQVTM and CDR2 ANQGSEA. CDR3 length: 12 amino acids. V was trimmed by 4 bases and J by 1 base, leaving 7 bases between them. CDR3: CSVGAANTEAFF. The CDR3 DNA follows: TGCAGCGTTGGCGCGGCGAACACTGAAGCTTTCTTT.

The CDR3 DNA sequence: TGTGCCAGCAGTAACCTACTAGCGGGAAAGGACGAGCAGTACTTC. This codes for CASSNLLAGKDEQYF. The chain has TRBV7-8 and TRBJ2-7; 10 nucleotides match TRBD2. Germline CDR1 reads SGHVS; CDR2 reads FQNEAQ. V shed 6 bases, J shed 5 bases, and the junction held 10 bases outside the gene matches. This CDR3 region has 15 residues.

J is TRBJ1-2 and V is TRBV4-1; D may be TRBD1 (5 bases). The germline V gene encodes CDR1 MGHRA and CDR2 YSYEKL. This CDR3 has 15 residues. V lost 1 base to trimming and J lost 2 bases, with 11 bases between them. Written as DNA, the CDR3 is TGCGCCAGCAGCCAAGTCACAGGCGACAACTATGGCTACACCTTC. It specifies CASSQVTGDNYGYTF.

This clone appeared a few times. This sequence joins TRBV2 and TRBJ1-1, with a tentative D call TRBD1 (5 bases). CDR1 SNHLY and CDR2 FYNNEI come from the germline V gene. This CDR3 is built from 11 residues. V lost 8 bases and J 5 bases, leaving 9 bases between the germline ends. CDR3 sequence (DNA): TGTGCCAGCGAATGGGGGACTGAAGCTTTCTTT. Its protein is CASEWGTEAFF.

The chain uses TRBV7-2 and TRBJ1-1; D is unclear. CDR3 length equals 13 residues. Trimming took off 1 base at V and 0 bases at J, with 3 bases between the two ends. Germline V gives CDR1 SGHTA, CDR2 FQGNSA. CDR3 residues: CASSLGMNTEAFF. CDR3 nucleotides: TGTGCCAGCAGCTTAGGGATGAACACTGAAGCTTTCTTT.

The chain carries TRBV7-6 and TRBJ1-4; no reliable D call. Trimming pared 3 bases from V and 5 bases from J, leaving 13 bases between. This CDR3 contains 15 residues. Germline V lookup: CDR1 SGHVS, CDR2 FNYEAQ. This CDR3 is CASSLDGGINEKLFF. The CDR3 nucleotides read TGTGCCAGCAGCTTGGACGGAGGTATCAATGAAAAACTGTTTTTT.

This chain connects TRBV11-3 to TRBJ1-1; 7 bases are shared with TRBD1. J gave up 3 bases and V 6 bases, and 4 bases lay outside the gene matches. The CDR3 spans 13 residues. Germline V gives CDR1 SGHNT, CDR2 YENEEA. The CDR3 DNA sequence: TGTGCCAGCAGACGCAGGGGGGACACTGAAGCTTTCTTT. This gives the protein CASRRRGDTEAFF. The full variable domain, in which reference TRBV11-3 and TRBJ1-1 provide the parts outside the CDR3, is EAGVVQSPRYKIIEKKQPVAFWCNPISGHNTLYWYLQNLGQGPELLIRYENEEAVDDSQLPKDRFSAERLKGVDSTLKIQPAELGDSAVYLCASRRRGDTEAFFGQGTRLTVV.

The V and J genes are TRBV19 and TRBJ1-1; D ambiguous. Germline assignment: CDR1 LNHDA and CDR2 SQIVND (reference sequence). V was cut by 3 bases and J by 0 bases, with 11 bases left in between. This CDR3 contains 15 residues. The CDR3 region is CASSIVSEMNTEAFF. As DNA, the CDR3 is TGTGCCAGTAGTATTGTATCTGAGATGAACACTGAAGCTTTCTTT.

The gene calls are TRBV2 and TRBJ1-1; D unclear. The CDR3 runs to 13 residues. Deletions cut 4 bases from V and 2 bases from J, with 8 bases between. Germline CDR1 is SNHLY and CDR2 is FYNNEI. CDR3 sequence reads: CASSVTVNTEAFF. The CDR3 DNA follows: TGTGCCAGCAGTGTCACGGTTAACACTGAAGCTTTCTTT.

The chain has TRBV7-6 and TRBJ2-5; 12 positions agree with TRBD1. This CDR3 is 18 amino acids long. Germline V gene sequence: CDR1 SGHVS, CDR2 FNYEAQ. V shed 5 bases and J 1 base; nucleotides not matched to a gene: 11. The chain's CDR3 is CASSHRDRGPSRQETQYF. The CDR3 bases are TGTGCCAGCAGCCACCGGGACAGGGGGCCTAGTCGCCAAGAGACCCAGTACTTC.

The chain combines TRBV2 with TRBJ2-1; 7 nucleotides match TRBD2. This CDR3 region has 12 residues. The J segment lost 3 bases and the V segment lost 11 bases, leaving 4 bases of the junction unmatched. Looked up from germline, CDR1 is SNHLY and CDR2 is FYNNEI. This CDR3 is CAGLADYNEQFF. In DNA, the CDR3 is TGTGCCGGGCTAGCGGACTACAATGAGCAGTTCTTC.

This sequence joins TRBV9 and TRBJ1-3; no definite D call. Germline values: CDR1 SGDLS, CDR2 YYNGEE. Trimming removed 5 bases from V and 2 bases from J, with 2 bases in between. CDR3 size: 11 residues. Here the CDR3 reads CASRAGNTIYF. The CDR3 DNA is TGTGCCAGCAGGGCTGGAAACACCATATATTTT.

This clone was observed once. The chain couples TRBV11-2 to TRBJ2-3; D ambiguous. V lost 1 base, J lost 4 bases, and 3 bases lay in between. This CDR3 is built from 12 residues. The germline CDR1 and CDR2 sequences are SGHAT and FQNNGV. The CDR3 bases are TGTGCCAGCAGCTTAGGATCAGATACGCAGTATTTT. This translates into CASSLGSDTQYF.